The text below deals with one T cell receptor (beta chain). The data belong to a study of cytomegalovirus exposure and HLA in healthy donors. The germline CDR1 and CDR2 sequences are MGHRA and YSYEKL. The CDR3 runs to 13 residues. Trimming stripped 1 base from V and 10 bases from J, with 14 bases between. The PCR employed 60 Vbeta primers together with 13 Jbeta primers. Produced via immunoSEQ multiplex PCR; TCRdb's table is partial and in-frame only. The sample yields approximately 150,000 clones, 60% to 80% seen once. The V and J genes are TRBV4-1 and TRBJ2-7, with D uncertain. Sequencing was carried out using PBMCs. The clonotype comes from a man between 18 and 35 years old in good health and CMV-seropositive. The DNA of the CDR3 is TGCGCCAGCAGCCAAGGAAGGTTAGGAGACCAGTACTTC. It yields the protein CASSQGRLGDQYF.